This is a list of T cell receptor beta chains from one sample in a study of T-cell reconstitution after alpha-beta-depleted transplantation in children. TCRdb re-analysed the PCR reads in MiXCR, keeping a single row per CDR3 protein. In the table there are under 750,000 distinct CDR3 sequences, under 25% of which are singletons. The specimen was PBMCs, mostly from graft donor cells, collected 360 days after TCRalphabeta/CD19-depleted stem cell transplant. Receptors were obtained from a boy younger than two who had a stem cell transplant for acute myeloid leukemia, so the T cells may come from the graft donor. The CDR3 runs from the conserved cysteine through the conserved F or W. Each record gives: D gene, clone size, J gene, V gene, CDR3 protein, CDR3 DNA. D genes are given only for firm matches. Only part of the rows carry a size: once, few, many, or a class if the clone is expanded.

>TRBD1|-|TRBJ2-3|TRBV5-1
CASSEGQGVGTDTQYF
TGCGCCAGCAGCGAAGGACAGGGAGTAGGCACAGATACGCAGTATTTT
>TRBD2|few|TRBJ2-5|TRBV6-5
CASSYASSGVRQTQYF
TGTGCCAGCAGTTACGCCTCTAGCGGGGTGAGACAGACCCAGTACTTC
>TRBD1|-|TRBJ1-6|TRBV29-1
CSVRQGIADNSPLHF
TGCAGCGTACGACAGGGTATAGCGGATAATTCACCCCTCCACTTT
>-|few|TRBJ1-5|TRBV15
CATSSTYQPQHF
TGTGCCACCAGCAGCACCTATCAGCCCCAGCATTTT
>-|many|TRBJ2-1|TRBV11-1
CASGGVRGGPPYYNEQFF
TGTGCCAGCGGTGGGGTAAGGGGGGGCCCCCCCTATTACAATGAGCAGTTCTTC
>-|-|TRBJ2-5|TRBV21-1
CASTQPGQGDQETQYF
TGTGCCAGCACGCAACCGGGACAGGGAGATCAAGAGACCCAGTACTTC
>-|many|TRBJ2-3|TRBV20-1
CSAPADDGKDTQYF
TGCAGTGCCCCGGCGGACGACGGCAAGGATACGCAGTATTTT
>-|few|TRBJ2-1|TRBV20-1
CSAARGAQPNEQFF
TGCAGTGCCGCCCGGGGGGCACAGCCCAATGAGCAGTTCTTC
>-|many|TRBJ1-4|TRBV29-1
CSARTLRPEKLFF
TGCAGCGCACGGACCCTGAGGCCTGAAAAACTGTTTTTT
>TRBD1|many|TRBJ2-3|TRBV12-3/TRBV12-4
CASRGQGGIDTQYF
TGTGCCAGCAGGGGACAGGGAGGGATAGATACGCAGTATTTT
>-|few|TRBJ2-2|TRBV5-1
CASSLEGGQNTGELFF
TGCGCCAGCAGCTTGGAGGGCGGACAAAACACCGGGGAGCTGTTTTTT
>-|-|TRBJ1-4|TRBV10-1
CASSEAGYEKLFF
TGCGCCAGCAGTGAGGCCGGTTATGAAAAACTGTTTTTT
>TRBD1|many|TRBJ2-3|TRBV20-1
CSADPGTGMTDTQYF
TGCAGTGCGGATCCCGGGACAGGGATGACAGATACGCAGTATTTT
>TRBD2|-|TRBJ2-7|TRBV20-1
CSASLAGSYEQYF
TGCAGTGCTAGTCTAGCGGGGTCCTACGAGCAGTACTTC
>TRBD1|many|TRBJ1-1|TRBV11-2
CASSLSPGQGSEAFF
TGTGCCAGCAGCTTATCCCCGGGACAGGGGAGCGAAGCTTTCTTT
>-|-|TRBJ1-3|TRBV5-6
CASSPLTGDGNTIYF
TGTGCCAGCAGCCCTTTGACAGGAGATGGAAACACCATATATTTT
>-|few|TRBJ2-3|TRBV5-1
CASSFGIGTDTQYF
TGCGCCAGCAGCTTCGGAATAGGCACAGATACGCAGTATTTT
>-|many|TRBJ1-5|TRBV24-1
CATSDSNQPQHF
TGTGCCACCAGTGATAGCAATCAGCCCCAGCATTTT
>-|many|TRBJ2-2|TRBV7-9
CASLNTGELFF
TGTGCCAGCTTGAACACCGGGGAGCTGTTTTTT